The sequence of this T cell receptor beta chain was determined in a study of T cell responses to AZD1222 COVID-19 vaccine. Study conclusions and caveats: Just a handful of AZD1222 recipients tested seropositive at baseline. Regions left unmutated in variants are reportedly the target of nearly half of spike-specific TCRs. Mostly white British, mostly female donors; authors suggested clonal diversity may be underestimated.

J gave up 11 bases and V 4 bases, and 13 bases lay outside the gene matches. The CDR3 is made up of 15 amino acids. Germline V gene sequence: CDR1 SGHKS, CDR2 YYEKEE (reference sequence). TCRdb's copy holds only in-frame clones and misses some; the assay was immunoSEQ multiplex PCR. Of around 130,000 clones listed, about 86% are singletons. The table lists this clone with a count of one. Its specificity is not known. The rearrangement joins TRBV5-5 to TRBJ1-3, with TRBD1 matching 9 bases. The specimen was peripheral blood, collected on day 0 of AZD1222 vaccination. The source is an adult in good health. CDR3 sequence (DNA): TGTGCCAGCAGCGGGGAACAGGGGGCATGGGCGTCCATATATTTT. Amino acids: CASSGEQGAWASIYF.